A selection of T cell receptor beta chains follows, all from one sample in a study of T-cell memory formation after mild COVID-19. TCRdb called the 5' RACE reads again in MiXCR, with one record for every CDR3 protein. Of about 190,000 distinct CDR3 sequences listed, 18% are singletons. Sample: PBMCs or a T cell subset sorted from them (not recorded which). The source of these receptors is an adult woman who had mild COVID-19 (a few samples of this study predate the infection). Cell type and time point are not known. Each CDR3 is given with its conserved first and last residue. A D gene is named only where the DNA matches it firmly. The listing skips clone size in some rows; elsewhere it reads once, few, many or a size class.

D	V	size	J	CDR3	DNA
NA	TRBV20-1	few	TRBJ2-3	CSASTPTTDTQYF	TGCAGTGCTAGTACCCCCACCACAGATACGCAGTATTTT
NA	TRBV5-4	few	TRBJ2-7	CASSFTAYEQYF	TGTGCCAGCAGCTTTACAGCTTACGAGCAGTACTTC
NA	TRBV11-2	NA	TRBJ2-1	CASSPGRGSGNEQFF	TGTGCCAGCAGCCCGGGAAGGGGATCCGGTAATGAGCAGTTCTTC
NA	TRBV6-2/TRBV6-3	few	TRBJ2-2	CASSNGLNTGELFF	TGTGCCAGCAGCAACGGGTTGAACACCGGGGAGCTGTTTTTT
TRBD1	TRBV7-8	NA	TRBJ2-1	CASSPFNADRGHEQFF	TGTGCCAGCAGCCCCTTTAACGCGGACAGGGGCCATGAGCAGTTCTTC
NA	TRBV12-3/TRBV12-4	few	TRBJ2-7	CASSLRTVTYEQYF	TGTGCCAGCAGCCTCCGGACAGTAACCTACGAGCAGTACTTC
TRBD2	TRBV20-1	NA	TRBJ2-5	CSATPSLAGAQETQYF	TGCAGTGCTACCCCCTCGTTAGCGGGAGCCCAAGAGACCCAGTACTTC
NA	TRBV5-1	few	TRBJ1-2	CASSLEAGWRGYTF	TGCGCCAGCAGCTTGGAAGCAGGGTGGCGTGGCTACACCTTC
NA	TRBV20-1	many	TRBJ2-4	CSAMAGLEKNIQYF	TGCAGTGCTATGGCGGGACTGGAAAAAAACATTCAGTACTTC
TRBD2	TRBV4-3	NA	TRBJ2-1	CASSHQLAGLASLHEQFF	TGCGCCAGCAGCCATCAACTAGCGGGACTAGCGAGCCTCCATGAGCAGTTCTTC
NA	TRBV29-1	few	TRBJ1-1	CSVGGGLNTEAFF	TGCAGCGTTGGAGGGGGGTTGAACACTGAAGCTTTCTTT
TRBD1	TRBV7-3	NA	TRBJ2-3	CASSLQDREAADTQYF	TGTGCCAGCAGCTTACAAGACAGGGAAGCGGCAGATACGCAGTATTTT
TRBD1	TRBV24-1	NA	TRBJ2-1	CATSDPRTGDEQFF	TGTGCCACCAGTGACCCGAGGACAGGCGATGAGCAGTTCTTC
TRBD2	TRBV7-2	NA	TRBJ2-7	CASSLGSSGSYEQYF	TGTGCCAGCAGCCTTGGGTCTAGCGGGTCCTACGAGCAGTACTTC
NA	TRBV30	once	TRBJ1-1	CAWSVHTEAFF	TGTGCCTGGAGTGTACACACTGAAGCTTTCTTT
NA	TRBV7-2	NA	TRBJ2-7	CASTPGPAAGEQYF	TGTGCCAGCACCCCGGGACCAGCCGCAGGCGAGCAGTACTTC
NA	TRBV7-3	once	TRBJ2-2	CASSPEASIGELFF	TGTGCCAGCAGCCCCGAGGCGAGCATCGGGGAGCTGTTTTTT
NA	TRBV20-1	few	TRBJ1-1	CSARPGQLTEAFF	TGCAGTGCTAGGCCAGGACAGCTCACTGAAGCTTTCTTT
NA	TRBV10-3	few	TRBJ2-7	CATLNQGSEQYF	TGTGCCACCCTCAATCAGGGTTCCGAGCAGTACTTC
NA	TRBV5-1	many	TRBJ1-6	CASRSDSTAPLHF	TGCGCCAGCAGGTCTGACTCAACAGCACCCCTCCACTTT
NA	TRBV3-1	NA	TRBJ1-2	CASSRGLVVNYGYTF	TGTGCCAGCAGTAGAGGACTCGTTGTTAACTATGGCTACACCTTC
NA	TRBV20-1	NA	TRBJ2-5	CSAPLRSGSGETQYF	TGCAGTGCTCCGCTGCGGAGCGGGTCGGGGGAGACCCAGTACTTC
TRBD2	TRBV5-8	NA	TRBJ2-1	CASSLGERGRTYNEQFF	TGTGCCAGCAGCTTGGGGGAGCGGGGTCGGACCTACAATGAGCAGTTCTTC
NA	TRBV6-2/TRBV6-3	few	TRBJ2-7	CASSFGLHEQYF	TGTGCCAGCAGTTTCGGACTACACGAGCAGTACTTC
NA	TRBV6-5	few	TRBJ2-7	CASRGQGTYEQYF	TGTGCCAGCAGAGGGCAGGGGACCTACGAGCAGTACTTC
NA	TRBV3-1	NA	TRBJ1-1	CASSRTDWGRDTEAFF	TGTGCCAGCAGCCGGACGGACTGGGGCCGAGACACTGAAGCTTTCTTT
TRBD1	TRBV27	few	TRBJ2-5	CASSIGTGWGETQYF	TGTGCCAGCTCTATTGGGACAGGGTGGGGAGAGACCCAGTACTTC
TRBD1	TRBV5-6	NA	TRBJ1-1	CASSSPQTGTWSEAFF	TGTGCCAGCAGCTCCCCCCAGACAGGGACGTGGTCTGAAGCTTTCTTT
NA	TRBV4-1	NA	TRBJ2-3	CASSKNRVSDTQYF	TGCGCCAGCAGCAAAAACCGGGTCTCAGATACGCAGTATTTT
NA	TRBV5-1	few	TRBJ2-3	CASSILGRSYTDTQYF	TGCGCCAGCAGCATACTAGGGCGGAGCTACACAGATACGCAGTATTTT
TRBD2	TRBV7-8	few	TRBJ2-3	CASSLGLAIDTQYF	TGTGCCAGCAGCTTAGGACTAGCGATAGATACGCAGTATTTT
TRBD2	TRBV20-1	few	TRBJ2-3	CSAEASGRAIDTQYF	TGCAGTGCTGAAGCTAGCGGGAGGGCGATAGATACGCAGTATTTT
NA	TRBV6-5	few	TRBJ1-1	CASSYEGYTEAFF	TGTGCCAGCAGTTACGAGGGGTACACTGAAGCTTTCTTT
NA	TRBV12-3/TRBV12-4	NA	TRBJ1-3	CASRYQVRGLHGTQGNTIYF	TGTGCCAGCAGGTACCAAGTAAGGGGATTACACGGGACCCAAGGAAACACCATATATTTT
TRBD1	TRBV20-1	NA	TRBJ1-5	CSAQPGQGIQPQHF	TGCAGTGCTCAGCCGGGACAGGGTATCCAGCCCCAGCATTTT
TRBD2	TRBV12-3/TRBV12-4	few	TRBJ2-5	CASSAGTNLQETQYF	TGTGCCAGCAGTGCCGGGACTAACCTACAAGAGACCCAGTACTTC
TRBD2	TRBV29-1	few	TRBJ2-3	CSVLRGASTDTQYF	TGCAGCGTCTTGCGGGGGGCTAGCACAGATACGCAGTATTTT
TRBD1	TRBV25-1	few	TRBJ1-6	CASSLGQYNSPLHF	TGTGCCAGCAGTTTGGGACAGTATAATTCACCCCTCCACTTT
NA	TRBV12-3/TRBV12-4	NA	TRBJ1-5	CASSLDYQPQHF	TGTGCCAGCAGTTTAGATTATCAGCCCCAGCATTTT
NA	TRBV5-1	few	TRBJ1-2	CASSLAQGYGYTF	TGCGCCAGCAGCTTGGCACAGGGCTATGGCTACACCTTC
NA	TRBV12-3/TRBV12-4	NA	TRBJ1-3	CASSPGLPSGNTIYF	TGTGCCAGCAGCCCAGGACTCCCATCTGGAAACACCATATATTTT
NA	TRBV2	NA	TRBJ2-3	CASIERGSSTDTQYF	TGTGCCAGCATCGAGAGGGGTTCATCGACAGATACGCAGTATTTT
NA	TRBV28	few	TRBJ1-1	CASSFVGGRAFF	TGTGCCAGCAGCTTTGTCGGAGGGCGGGCTTTCTTT
TRBD2	TRBV9	once	TRBJ2-7	CASSVENGGSYEQYF	TGTGCCAGCAGCGTAGAGAACGGGGGGTCCTACGAGCAGTACTTC
NA	TRBV3-1	NA	TRBJ1-1	CASSHSVNTEAFF	TGTGCCAGCAGCCATTCAGTGAACACTGAAGCTTTCTTT
NA	TRBV20-1	NA	TRBJ1-5	CSAKQGYNQPQHF	TGCAGTGCTAAACAGGGTTACAATCAGCCCCAGCATTTT
NA	TRBV7-6	NA	TRBJ2-3	CASSFDQGLSTDTQYF	TGTGCCAGCAGCTTCGATCAGGGGTTAAGCACAGATACGCAGTATTTT
NA	TRBV6-5	NA	TRBJ2-1	CASSSRSKDNEQFF	TGTGCCAGCAGTTCGCGCTCTAAGGACAATGAGCAGTTCTTC
TRBD1	TRBV27	NA	TRBJ2-7	CASSLVQGAGEQYF	TGTGCCAGCAGTTTAGTGCAGGGGGCGGGTGAGCAGTACTTC
TRBD2	TRBV7-2	many	TRBJ2-5	CASSLGTSGFQETQYF	TGTGCCAGCAGCCTAGGGACTAGCGGATTCCAAGAGACCCAGTACTTC
TRBD1	TRBV15	few	TRBJ1-2	CATSFSTGTGGYTF	TGTGCCACCAGCTTCTCAACCGGGACAGGTGGCTACACCTTC
NA	TRBV18	few	TRBJ2-4	CASSPLGGNIQYF	TGTGCCAGCTCACCCCTTGGGGGGAACATTCAGTACTTC